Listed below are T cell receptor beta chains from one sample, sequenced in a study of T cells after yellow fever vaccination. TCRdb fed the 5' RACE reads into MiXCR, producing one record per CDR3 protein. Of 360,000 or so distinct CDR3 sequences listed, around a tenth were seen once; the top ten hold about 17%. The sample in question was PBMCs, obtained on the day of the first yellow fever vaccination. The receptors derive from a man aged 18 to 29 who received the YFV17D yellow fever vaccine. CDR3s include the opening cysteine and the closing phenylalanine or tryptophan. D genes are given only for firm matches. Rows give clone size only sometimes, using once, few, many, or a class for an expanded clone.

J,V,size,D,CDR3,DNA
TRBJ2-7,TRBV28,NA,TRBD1,CASSPIGQGVNEQYF,TGTGCCAGCAGTCCCATAGGACAGGGAGTGAACGAGCAGTACTTC
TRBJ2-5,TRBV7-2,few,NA,CASSPRMIQETQYF,TGTGCCAGCAGCCCAAGGATGATCCAAGAGACCCAGTACTTC
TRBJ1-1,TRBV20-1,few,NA,CSASLTATGGTEAFF,TGCAGTGCTAGCCTGACTGCGACAGGAGGTACTGAAGCTTTCTTT
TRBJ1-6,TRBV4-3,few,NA,CASSQEWRGRISPLHF,TGCGCCAGCAGCCAAGAGTGGAGGGGGAGGATTTCACCCCTCCACTTT
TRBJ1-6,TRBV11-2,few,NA,CASSRQGKNSPLHF,TGTGCCAGCAGCCGGCAGGGGAAAAATTCACCCCTCCACTTT
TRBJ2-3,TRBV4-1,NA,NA,CASSQERRGQVTTDTQYF,TGCGCCAGCAGCCAGGAGCGCCGGGGACAAGTTACCACAGATACGCAGTATTTT
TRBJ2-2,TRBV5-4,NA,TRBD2,CASSSRGGNTGELFF,TGTGCCAGCAGCTCCCGGGGGGGAAACACCGGGGAGCTGTTTTTT
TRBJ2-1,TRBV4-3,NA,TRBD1,CASSQQPGGLNEQFF,TGCGCCAGCAGCCAACAACCAGGGGGCTTGAATGAGCAGTTCTTC
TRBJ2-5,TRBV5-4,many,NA,CASSLAGATETQYF,TGTGCCAGCAGCTTGGCAGGGGCGACGGAGACCCAGTACTTC
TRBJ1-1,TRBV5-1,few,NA,CASSLGGIAEAFF,TGCGCCAGCTCCCTCGGAGGTATAGCTGAAGCTTTCTTT
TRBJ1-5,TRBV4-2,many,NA,CASSQDWRGNQPQHF,TGTGCCAGCAGCCAAGATTGGAGGGGCAATCAGCCCCAGCATTTT
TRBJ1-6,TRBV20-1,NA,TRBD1,CSARDLGTGLGSPLHF,TGCAGTGCTAGAGATTTAGGGACAGGGCTAGGTTCACCCCTCCACTTT